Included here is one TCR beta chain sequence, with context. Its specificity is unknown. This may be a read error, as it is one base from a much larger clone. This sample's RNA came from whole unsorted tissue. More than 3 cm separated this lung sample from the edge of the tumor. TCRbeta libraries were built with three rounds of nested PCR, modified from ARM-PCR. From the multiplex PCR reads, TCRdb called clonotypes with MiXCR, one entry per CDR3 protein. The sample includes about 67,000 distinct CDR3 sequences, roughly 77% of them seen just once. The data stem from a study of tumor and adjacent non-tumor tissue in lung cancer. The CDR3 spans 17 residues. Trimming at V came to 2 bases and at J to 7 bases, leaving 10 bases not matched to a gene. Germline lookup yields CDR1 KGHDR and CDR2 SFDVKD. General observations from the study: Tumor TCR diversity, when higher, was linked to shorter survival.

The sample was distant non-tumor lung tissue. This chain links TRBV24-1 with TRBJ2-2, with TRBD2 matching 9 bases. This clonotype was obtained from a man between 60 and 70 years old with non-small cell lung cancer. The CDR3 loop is CATSDSASGTGIGELFF. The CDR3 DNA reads TGTGCCACCAGTGATTCAGCTAGCGGGACGGGAATCGGGGAGCTGTTTTTT.